This T cell receptor (beta chain) derives from a study of neurological immune-mediated disorders. This CDR3 region has 14 residues. cDNA was made by 5'RACE with 10-nucleotide random UMIs. TCRdb analysed the 5' RACE reads with MiXCR anew, one entry per CDR3 protein. This sample has about 50,000 distinct CDR3 sequences, with around 5.8% found just once. This chain links TRBV21-1 with TRBJ2-1; TRBD2 reflects the table's D call only, with no check against the DNA. TRBV21-1 is marked as a pseudogene. The clonotype comes from a young woman with multiple sclerosis. Sequenced sample: CD4+ T cells from blood. As DNA, the CDR3 is TGTGCCAGCAGCCCGCGGGGAGGGAACGATGAGCAGTTCTTC. It specifies CASSPRGGNDEQFF.